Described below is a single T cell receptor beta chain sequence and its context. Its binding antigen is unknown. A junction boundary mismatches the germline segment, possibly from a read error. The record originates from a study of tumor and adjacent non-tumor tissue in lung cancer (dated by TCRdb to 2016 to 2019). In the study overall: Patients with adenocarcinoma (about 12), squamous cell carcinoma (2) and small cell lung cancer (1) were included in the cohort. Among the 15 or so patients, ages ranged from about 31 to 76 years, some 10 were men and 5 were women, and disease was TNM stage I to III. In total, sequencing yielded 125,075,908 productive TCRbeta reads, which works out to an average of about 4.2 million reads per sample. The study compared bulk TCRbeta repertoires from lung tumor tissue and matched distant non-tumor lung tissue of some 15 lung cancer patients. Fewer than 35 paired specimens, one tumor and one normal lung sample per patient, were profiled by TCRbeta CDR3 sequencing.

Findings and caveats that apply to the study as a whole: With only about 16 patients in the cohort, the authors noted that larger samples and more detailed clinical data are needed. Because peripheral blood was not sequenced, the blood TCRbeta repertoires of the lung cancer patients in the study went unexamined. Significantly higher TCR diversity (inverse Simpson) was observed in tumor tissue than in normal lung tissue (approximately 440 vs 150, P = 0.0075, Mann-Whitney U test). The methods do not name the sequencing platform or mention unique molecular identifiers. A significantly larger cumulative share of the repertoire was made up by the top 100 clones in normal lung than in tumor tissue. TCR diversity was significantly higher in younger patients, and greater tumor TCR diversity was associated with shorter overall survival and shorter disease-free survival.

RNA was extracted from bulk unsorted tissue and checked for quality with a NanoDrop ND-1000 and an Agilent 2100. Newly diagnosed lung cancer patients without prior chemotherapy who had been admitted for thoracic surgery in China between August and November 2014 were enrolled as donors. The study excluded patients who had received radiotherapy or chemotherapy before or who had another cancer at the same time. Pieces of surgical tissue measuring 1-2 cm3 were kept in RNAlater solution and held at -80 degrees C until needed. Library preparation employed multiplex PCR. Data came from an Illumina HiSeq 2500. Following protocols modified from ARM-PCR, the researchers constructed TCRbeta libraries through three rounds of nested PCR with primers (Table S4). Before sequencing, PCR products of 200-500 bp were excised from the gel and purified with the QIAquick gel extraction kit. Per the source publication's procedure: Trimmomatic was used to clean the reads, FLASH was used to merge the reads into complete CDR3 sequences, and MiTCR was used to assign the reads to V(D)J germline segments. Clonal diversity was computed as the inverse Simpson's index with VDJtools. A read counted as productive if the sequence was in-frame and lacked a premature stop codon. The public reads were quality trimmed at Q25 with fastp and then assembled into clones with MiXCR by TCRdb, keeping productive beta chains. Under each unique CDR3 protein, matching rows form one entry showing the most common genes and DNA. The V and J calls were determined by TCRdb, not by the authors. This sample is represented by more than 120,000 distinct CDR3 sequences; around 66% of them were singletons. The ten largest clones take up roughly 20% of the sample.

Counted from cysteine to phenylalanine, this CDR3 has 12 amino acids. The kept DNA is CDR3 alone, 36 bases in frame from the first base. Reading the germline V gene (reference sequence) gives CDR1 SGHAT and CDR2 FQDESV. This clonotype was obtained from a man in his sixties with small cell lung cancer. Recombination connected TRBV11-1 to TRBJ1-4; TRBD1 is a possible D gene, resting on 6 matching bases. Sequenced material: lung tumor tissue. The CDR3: CTSSRTAEKLFF. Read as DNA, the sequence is TGTACCAGCAGCCGGACAGCTGAGAAGCTGTTTTTT.